The clone carrying this TCR beta chain was seen at least ten times. V shed 5 bases and J shed 12 bases, with 29 bases lying between them. Germline V gene data show CDR1 as SGHTA and CDR2 as FQGNSA. This CDR3 has 17 residues. TCRdb re-called the RT-PCR reads through MiXCR, storing one row per CDR3 protein. The sample has about 680,000 distinct CDR3 sequences; 11% to 15% are singletons. This clonotype was sampled from a female donor in good health, serving as a healthy control. Sample: memory CD4+ T cells from blood. This chain joins TRBV7-2 and TRBJ2-1; D could derive from TRBD1 or TRBD2 (5 bases each). This CDR3 reads CASSQLDRIMGRGGQFF. The CDR3 region has the DNA TGTGCCAGCAGCCAATTGGACCGCATCATGGGTCGGGGCGGGCAGTTCTTC.